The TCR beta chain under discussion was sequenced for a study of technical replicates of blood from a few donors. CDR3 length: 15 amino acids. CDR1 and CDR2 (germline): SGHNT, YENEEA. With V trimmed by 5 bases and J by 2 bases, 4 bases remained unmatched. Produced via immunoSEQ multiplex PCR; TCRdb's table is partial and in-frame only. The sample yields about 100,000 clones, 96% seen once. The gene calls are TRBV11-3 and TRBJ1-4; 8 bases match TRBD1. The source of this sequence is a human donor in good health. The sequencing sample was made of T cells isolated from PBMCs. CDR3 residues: CASSPHRGTNEKLFF. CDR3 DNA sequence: TGTGCCAGCAGCCCCCACAGGGGGACTAATGAAAAACTGTTTTTT.